This T cell receptor (beta chain) was sequenced in a study of PD-1 blockade in classical Hodgkin lymphoma. Sequencing used immunoSEQ multiplex PCR; TCRdb keeps in-frame clones, though not all of them. The table records around 13,000 clones, around 76% of them present only once. Germline V gene data show CDR1 as SGHKS and CDR2 as YYEKEE (reference sequence). The CDR3 spans 15 residues. Unmatched junction bases numbered 6, after V lost 1 base and J lost 4 bases. Each patient relapsed following autologous stem cell transplantation, and prior brentuximab vedotin exposure differed. Best overall response was complete response, partial response or progressive disease in these relapsed/refractory classical Hodgkin lymphoma patients. About this clone: Its target is unknown.

General study results and limits: Prior to therapy, complete responders displayed diversity much like that of newly diagnosed patients. There was a significant rise in CD4+ TCR diversity by C4D1, with no such rise for CD8+. Reported baseline diversity: healthy donors highest, relapsed/refractory patients lowest.

Sequences were derived from peripheral blood mononuclear cells (PBMCs), sampled at baseline. This clonotype was sampled from a human donor with classical Hodgkin lymphoma. This sequence joins TRBV5-5 and TRBJ1-1; TRBD1 matches 8 bases. The CDR3 nucleotides are TGTGCCAGCAGCTTGTCTTTAACAGGGGGCACTGAAGCTTTCTTT. This codes for CASSLSLTGGTEAFF.